These 9 T cell receptor beta chains came from one sample sequenced in a study of regulatory T cells in long-lasting Graves disease (dated by TCRdb to about 2021). Libraries were made using multiplex PCR. TCRdb names Illumina HiSeq 4000 as the instrument used. To build TCR beta libraries, CDR3 regions were amplified by Arm-PCR using iRepertoire HTBI primers. The public sequencing data were trimmed at Q25 with fastp and processed into clonotypes with MiXCR by TCRdb, which kept only in-frame beta chains. Every distinct CDR3 protein forms one entry, paired with its most common genes and DNA. This sample is represented by under 450,000 distinct CDR3 sequences; under 20% of them were singletons. The ten largest clones add up to around 21% of the sample. The sample's time point label is to be understood as: newly diagnosed GD, antithyroid drugs for less than 3 months. RNA was extracted from PBMCs in TRIzol for both TCR sequencing and RNA sequencing.

These data were also reused for a study on T cells in Graves' hyperthyroidism and ophthalmopathy.

Sequencing used peripheral blood mononuclear cells (PBMCs), obtained at new diagnosis, from a patient treated with antithyroid drugs. These receptors came from a woman between 18 and 29 years old with Graves disease. Donor details come from another sample of the same person, matched by shared clones.

V gene TRBV11-2 combines with J gene TRBJ1-1, with TRBD1 identical over 8 bases. This CDR3 comprises 15 residues. V shed 3 bases, J shed 4 bases, and the junction held 7 bases outside the gene matches. Germline V gene lookup returns CDR1 SGHAT and CDR2 FQNNGV. The CDR3: CASSFARGRGTEAFF. The CDR3 DNA sequence: TGTGCCAGCAGCTTCGCCAGGGGGCGAGGCACTGAAGCTTTCTTT.

This clonotype was detected many times. V is TRBV12-3 or TRBV12-4 and J is TRBJ2-5; D ambiguous. The CDR3 runs to 13 residues. The V gene lost 6 bases and the J gene lost 4 bases, with 12 bases spanning the gap. The CDR3 is CASRLTVGETQYF. The CDR3 DNA reads TGTGCCAGCAGGCTCACAGTGGGAGAGACCCAGTACTTC.

This clonotype occurred many times. The gene calls are TRBV11-2 and TRBJ2-1, with 9 bases that match TRBD2. This CDR3 has 19 amino acids. The J segment lost 0 bases and the V segment lost 1 base, leaving 10 bases of the junction unmatched. Germline V gene lookup returns CDR1 SGHAT and CDR2 FQNNGV. The CDR3 loop is CASSLASGAITDSYNEQFF. The CDR3 DNA follows: TGTGCCAGCAGCTTAGCTAGCGGGGCTATAACGGACTCCTACAATGAGCAGTTCTTC. Full variable domain (rest looked up from reference TRBV11-2 and TRBJ2-1): EAGVAQSPRYKIIEKRQSVAFWCNPISGHATLYWYQQILGQGPKLLIQFQNNGVVDDSQLPKDRFSAERLKGVDSTLKIQPAKLEDSAVYLCASSLASGAITDSYNEQFFGPGTRLTVL.

This clonotype has more than one count but fewer than ten. This clone may be a read error of a much larger clone one base away. The V call is TRBV3-1, the J call TRBJ2-7, with D perhaps TRBD2 (5 bases). V lost 4 bases and J lost 9, with 10 bases in between. CDR1 and CDR2 from the germline V gene are LGHDT and YNNKEL (reference sequence). This CDR3 region has 11 residues. The CDR3 DNA follows: TGTGCCAGCAGCCTCCTCAGCGGGCAGTACTTC. Its protein product is CASSLLSGQYF.

Comments on this clonotype: A much larger clone differs from this one at a single base, so this may be a read error. The chain carries TRBV24-1 and TRBJ2-1, with 12 bases identical to TRBD2. Germline V CDR1 and CDR2: KGHDR, SFDVKD. Trimming removed 5 bases from V and 8 bases from J; junction bases left unmatched: 15. This CDR3 is built from 18 residues. For the CDR3, the DNA is TGTGCCACCAGTGCACCCCGAAGACTAGCGGGAGTAGACGATGAGCAGTTCTTC. This codes for CATSAPRRLAGVDDEQFF.

This clonotype was observed at least ten times. The CDR3 region is CASSPTGGLRAGELFF. CDR3 coding DNA: TGTGCCAGCAGCCCAACGGGGGGGCTGCGGGCCGGGGAGCTGTTTTTT. This chain connects TRBV7-9 to TRBJ2-2; 8 bases map to TRBD2. The CDR3 length is 16 residues. Per germline, CDR1 SEHNR and CDR2 FQNEAQ (reference sequence). The ends lost 5 bases at V and 6 bases at J; junction bases unmatched: 11. Using reference TRBV7-9 and TRBJ2-2 for the parts outside the CDR3, the full variable domain is DTGVSQNPRHKITKRGQNVTFRCDPISEHNRLYWYRQTLGQGPEFLTYFQNEAQLEKSRLLSDRFSAERPKGSFSTLEIQRTEQGDSAMYLCASSPTGGLRAGELFFGEGSRLTVL.

This clonotype was observed many times. V is TRBV7-9 and J is TRBJ2-7; D gene ambiguous. Germline V gives CDR1 SEHNR, CDR2 FQNEAQ (reference sequence). The CDR3 totals 14 residues. The V gene lost 5 bases and the J gene lost 0 bases, with 11 bases spanning the gap. This chain's CDR3 is CASSGPRSSYEQYF. CDR3 nucleotide sequence: TGTGCCAGCAGCGGACCGAGGAGCTCCTACGAGCAGTACTTC.

The V gene is TRBV7-9, the J gene TRBJ1-1; 7 positions match TRBD1. The CDR3 consists of 22 residues. With 1 base clipped from V and 1 base from J, the junction kept 24 bases outside the gene matches. The V gene's germline CDR1 is SEHNR and CDR2 FQNEAQ (reference sequence). The CDR3 DNA follows: TGTGCCAGCAGCTTAGGAGGGAGGACAGGACTGTTCCGGCCTGGGTCGAACACTGAAGCTTTCTTT. It is translated as CASSLGGRTGLFRPGSNTEAFF.

This chain uses TRBV19 with TRBJ2-1, with D maybe TRBD1 (6 bases). The CDR3 runs 12 residues. The V end lost 3 bases, the J end lost 11 bases, and 11 bases lay between the germline ends. The germline V gene encodes CDR1 LNHDA and CDR2 SQIVND (reference sequence). CDR3 nucleotide sequence: TGTGCCAGTAGTATCAGCAGGGGCAAGCAGTTCTTC. It is translated as CASSISRGKQFF.